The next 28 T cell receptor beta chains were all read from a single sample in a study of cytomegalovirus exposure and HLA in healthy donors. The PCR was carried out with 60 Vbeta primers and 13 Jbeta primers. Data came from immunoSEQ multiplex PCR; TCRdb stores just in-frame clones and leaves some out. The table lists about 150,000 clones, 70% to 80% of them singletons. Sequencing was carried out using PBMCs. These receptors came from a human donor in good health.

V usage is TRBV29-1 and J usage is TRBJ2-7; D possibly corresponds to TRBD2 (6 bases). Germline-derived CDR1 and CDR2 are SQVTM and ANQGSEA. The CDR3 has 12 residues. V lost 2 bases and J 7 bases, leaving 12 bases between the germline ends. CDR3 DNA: TGCAGCGTTGAACTGGGGACTGGGGAGCAGTACTTC. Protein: CSVELGTGEQYF.

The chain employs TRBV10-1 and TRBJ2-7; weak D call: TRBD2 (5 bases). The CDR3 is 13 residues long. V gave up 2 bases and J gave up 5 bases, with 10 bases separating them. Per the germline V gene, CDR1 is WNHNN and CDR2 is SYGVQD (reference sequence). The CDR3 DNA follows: TGCGCCAGCAGTGAGGGGCTAGCAGACGAGCAGTACTTC. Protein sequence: CASSEGLADEQYF.

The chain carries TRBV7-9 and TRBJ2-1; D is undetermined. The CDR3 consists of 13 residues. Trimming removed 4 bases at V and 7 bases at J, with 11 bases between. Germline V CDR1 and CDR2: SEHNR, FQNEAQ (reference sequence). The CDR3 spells CASSSTRENEQFF. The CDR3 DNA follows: TGTGCCAGCAGCTCGACTCGTGAGAATGAGCAGTTCTTC.

CDR3 sequence (DNA): TGTGCCAGCAGCTTAGGCCTTGGACAGGGACAGCCCCAGCATTTT. Protein product: CASSLGLGQGQPQHF. This rearrangement joins TRBV13 to TRBJ1-5; 8 bases are shared with TRBD1. The CDR3 has 15 residues. Germline CDR1 is PRHDT and CDR2 is FYEKMQ (reference sequence). The V gene end was trimmed by 0 bases and the J gene end by 7 bases; junction bases not matched to a gene: 5.

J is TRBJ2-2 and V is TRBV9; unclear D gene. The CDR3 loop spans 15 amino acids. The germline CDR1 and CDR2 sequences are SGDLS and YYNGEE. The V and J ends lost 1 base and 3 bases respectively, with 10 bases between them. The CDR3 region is CASSVSRLDTGELFF. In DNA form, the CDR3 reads TGTGCCAGCAGCGTATCTCGCCTAGACACCGGGGAGCTGTTTTTT.

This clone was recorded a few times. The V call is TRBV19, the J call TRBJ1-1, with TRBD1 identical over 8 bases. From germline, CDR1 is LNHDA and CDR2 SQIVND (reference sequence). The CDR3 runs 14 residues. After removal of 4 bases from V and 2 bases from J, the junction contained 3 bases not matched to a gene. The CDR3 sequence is CASSRGQVNTEAFF. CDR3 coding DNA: TGTGCCAGTAGTAGGGGACAGGTTAACACTGAAGCTTTCTTT.

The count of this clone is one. This CDR3 is CASSSYSGDFHNEQFF. The CDR3 nucleotides are TGTGCCAGCAGCTCCTATTCCGGGGACTTCCACAATGAGCAGTTCTTC. The chain links TRBV11-2 to TRBJ2-1, with D perhaps TRBD2 (6 bases). Per the germline V gene, CDR1 is SGHAT and CDR2 is FQNNGV. The V and J ends lost 4 bases and 5 bases respectively, with 18 bases between them. CDR3 length: 16 residues.

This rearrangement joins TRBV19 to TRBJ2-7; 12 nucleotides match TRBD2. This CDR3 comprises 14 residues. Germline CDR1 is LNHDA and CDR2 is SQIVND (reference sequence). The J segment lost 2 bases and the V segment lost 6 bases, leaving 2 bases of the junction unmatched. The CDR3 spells CASSLAGGPYEQYF. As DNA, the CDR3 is TGTGCCAGTAGCCTAGCGGGAGGGCCCTACGAGCAGTACTTC.

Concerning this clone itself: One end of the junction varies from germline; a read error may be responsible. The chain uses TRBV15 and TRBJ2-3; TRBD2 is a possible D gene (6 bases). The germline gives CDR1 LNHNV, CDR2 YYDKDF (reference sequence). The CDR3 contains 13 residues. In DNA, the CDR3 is TGTGCCACCAGCAGAACACGACTAGATGCGCAGTATTTT. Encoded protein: CATSRTRLDAQYF.

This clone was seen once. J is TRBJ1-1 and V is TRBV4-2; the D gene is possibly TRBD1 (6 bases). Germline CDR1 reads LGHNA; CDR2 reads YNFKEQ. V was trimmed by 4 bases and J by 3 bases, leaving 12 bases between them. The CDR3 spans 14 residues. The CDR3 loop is CASSRPSGDTEAFF. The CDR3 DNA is TGTGCCAGCAGCCGCCCCTCAGGGGACACTGAAGCTTTCTTT.

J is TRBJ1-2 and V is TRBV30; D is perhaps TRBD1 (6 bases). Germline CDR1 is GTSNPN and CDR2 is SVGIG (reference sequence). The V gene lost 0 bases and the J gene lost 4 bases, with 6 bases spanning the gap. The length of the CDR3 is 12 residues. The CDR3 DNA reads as TGTGCCTGGAGTGTACAGGGCTATGGCTACACCTTC. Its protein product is CAWSVQGYGYTF. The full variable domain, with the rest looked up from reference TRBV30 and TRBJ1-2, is SQTIHQWPATLVQPVGSPLSLECTVEGTSNPNLYWYRQAAGRGLQLLFYSVGIGQISSEVPQNLSASRPQDRQFILSSKKLLLSDSGFYLCAWSVQGYGYTFGSGTRLTVV.

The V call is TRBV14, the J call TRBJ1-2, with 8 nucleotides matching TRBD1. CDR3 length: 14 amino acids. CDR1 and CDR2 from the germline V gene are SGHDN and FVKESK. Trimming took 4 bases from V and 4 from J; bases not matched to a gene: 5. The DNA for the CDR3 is TGTGCCAGCAGCCTTGGACAGGGCGGCTATGGCTACACCTTC. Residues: CASSLGQGGYGYTF. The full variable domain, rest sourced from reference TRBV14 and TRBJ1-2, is EAGVTQFPSHSVIEKGQTVTLRCDPISGHDNLYWYRRVMGKEIKFLLHFVKESKQDESGMPNNRFLAERTGGTYSTLKVQPAELEDSGVYFCASSLGQGGYGYTFGSGTRLTVV.

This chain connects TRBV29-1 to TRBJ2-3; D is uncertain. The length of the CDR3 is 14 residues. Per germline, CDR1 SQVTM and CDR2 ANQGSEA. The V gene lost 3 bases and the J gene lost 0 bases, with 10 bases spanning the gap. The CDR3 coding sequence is TGCAGCGTTGATGACAATCTCAGCACAGATACGCAGTATTTT. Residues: CSVDDNLSTDTQYF.

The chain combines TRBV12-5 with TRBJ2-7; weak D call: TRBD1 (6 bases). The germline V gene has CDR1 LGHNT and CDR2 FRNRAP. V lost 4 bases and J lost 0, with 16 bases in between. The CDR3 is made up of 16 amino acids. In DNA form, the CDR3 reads TGTGCTAGTGGTTCTGGTTCGGACAGAAGCTCCTACGAGCAGTACTTC. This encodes CASGSGSDRSSYEQYF. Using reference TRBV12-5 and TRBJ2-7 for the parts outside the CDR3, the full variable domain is DARVTQTPRHKVTEMGQEVTMRCQPILGHNTVFWYRQTMMQGLELLAYFRNRAPLDDSGMPKDRFSAEMPDATLATLKIQPSEPRDSAVYFCASGSGSDRSSYEQYFGPGTRLTVT.

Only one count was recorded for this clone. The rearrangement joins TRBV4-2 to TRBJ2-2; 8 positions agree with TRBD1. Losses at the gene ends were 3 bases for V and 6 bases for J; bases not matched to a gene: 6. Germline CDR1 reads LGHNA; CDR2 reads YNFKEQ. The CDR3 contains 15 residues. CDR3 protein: CASSQAPTGAGELFF. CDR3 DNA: TGTGCCAGCAGCCAGGCCCCGACAGGGGCCGGGGAGCTGTTTTTT.

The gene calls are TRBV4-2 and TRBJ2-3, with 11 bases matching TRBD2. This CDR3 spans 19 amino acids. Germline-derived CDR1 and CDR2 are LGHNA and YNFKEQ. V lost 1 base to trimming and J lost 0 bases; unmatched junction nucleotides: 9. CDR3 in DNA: TGTGCCAGCAGCCAAGTTATAGCGGGGGGGCCGCGAAGCACAGATACGCAGTATTTT. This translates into CASSQVIAGGPRSTDTQYF.

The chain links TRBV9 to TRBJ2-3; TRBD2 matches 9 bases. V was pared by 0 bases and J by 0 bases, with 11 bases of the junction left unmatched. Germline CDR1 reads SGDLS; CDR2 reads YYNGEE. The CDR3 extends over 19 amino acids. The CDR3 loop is CASSVVPAGGLSSTDTQYF. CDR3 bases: TGTGCCAGCAGCGTAGTCCCCGCGGGAGGGCTAAGTAGCACAGATACGCAGTATTTT. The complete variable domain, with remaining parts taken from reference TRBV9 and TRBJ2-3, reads DSGVTQTPKHLITATGQRVTLRCSPRSGDLSVYWYQQSLDQGLQFLIQYYNGEERAKGNILERFSAQQFPDLHSELNLSSLELGDSALYFCASSVVPAGGLSSTDTQYFGPGTRLTVL.

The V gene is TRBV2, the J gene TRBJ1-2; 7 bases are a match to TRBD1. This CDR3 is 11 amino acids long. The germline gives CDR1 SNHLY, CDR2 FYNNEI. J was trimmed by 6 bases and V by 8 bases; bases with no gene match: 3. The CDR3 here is CASDRENGYTF. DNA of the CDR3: TGTGCCAGCGACAGGGAAAATGGCTACACCTTC.

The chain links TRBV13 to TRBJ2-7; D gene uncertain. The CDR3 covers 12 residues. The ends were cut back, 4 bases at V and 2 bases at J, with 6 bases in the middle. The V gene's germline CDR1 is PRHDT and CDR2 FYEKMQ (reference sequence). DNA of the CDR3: TGTGCCAGCAGCTCCGGTCCCTACGAGCAGTACTTC. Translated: CASSSGPYEQYF.

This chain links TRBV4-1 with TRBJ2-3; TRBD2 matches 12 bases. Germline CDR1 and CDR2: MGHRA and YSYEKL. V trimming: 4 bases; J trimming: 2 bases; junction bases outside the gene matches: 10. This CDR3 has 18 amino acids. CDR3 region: CASSPTSGGPSLTDTQYF. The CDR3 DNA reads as TGCGCCAGCAGCCCGACTAGCGGGGGCCCCTCCCTCACAGATACGCAGTATTTT.

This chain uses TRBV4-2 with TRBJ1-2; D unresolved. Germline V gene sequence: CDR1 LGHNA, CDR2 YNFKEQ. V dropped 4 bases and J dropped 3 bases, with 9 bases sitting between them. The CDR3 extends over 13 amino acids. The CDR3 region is CASSPGGYYGYTF. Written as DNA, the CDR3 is TGTGCCAGCAGCCCGGGAGGTTACTATGGCTACACCTTC.

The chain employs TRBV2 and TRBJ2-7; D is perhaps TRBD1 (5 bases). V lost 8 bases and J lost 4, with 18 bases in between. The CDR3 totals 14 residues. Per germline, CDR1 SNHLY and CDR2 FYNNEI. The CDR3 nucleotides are TGTGCCAGCTCCACGTCAGGGAACTTTTACGAGCAGTACTTC. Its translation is CASSTSGNFYEQYF.

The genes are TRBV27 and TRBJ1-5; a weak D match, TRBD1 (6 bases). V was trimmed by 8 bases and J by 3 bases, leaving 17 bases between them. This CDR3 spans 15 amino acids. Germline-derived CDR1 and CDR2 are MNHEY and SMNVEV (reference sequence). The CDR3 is CASSGTRGSNQPQHF. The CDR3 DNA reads TGTGCCAGCTCAGGGACAAGGGGATCCAATCAGCCCCAGCATTTT.

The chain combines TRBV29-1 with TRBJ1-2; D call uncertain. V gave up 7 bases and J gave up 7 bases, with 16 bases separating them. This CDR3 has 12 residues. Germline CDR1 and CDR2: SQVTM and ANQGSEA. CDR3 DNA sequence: TGCAGCGGCCTAGCTTGGGAGGGTGGCTACACCTTC. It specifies CSGLAWEGGYTF.

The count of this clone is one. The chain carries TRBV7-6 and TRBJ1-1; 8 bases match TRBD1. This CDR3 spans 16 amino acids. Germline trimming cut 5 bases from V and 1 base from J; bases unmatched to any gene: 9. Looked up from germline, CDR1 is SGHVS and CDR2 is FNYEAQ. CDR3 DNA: TGTGCCAGCAGCGTATTGACAGGGGAACGGAACACTGAAGCTTTCTTT. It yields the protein CASSVLTGERNTEAFF.

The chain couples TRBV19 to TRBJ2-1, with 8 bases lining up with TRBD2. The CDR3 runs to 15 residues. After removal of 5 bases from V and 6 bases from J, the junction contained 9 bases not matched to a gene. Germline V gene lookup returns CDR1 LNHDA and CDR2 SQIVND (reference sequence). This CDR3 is CASSVTSGRGNEQFF. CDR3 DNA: TGTGCCAGTAGTGTTACTAGCGGACGGGGCAATGAGCAGTTCTTC. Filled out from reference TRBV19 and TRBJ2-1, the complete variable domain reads DGGITQSPKYLFRKEGQNVTLSCEQNLNHDAMYWYRQDPGQGLRLIYYSQIVNDFQKGDIAEGYSVSREKKESFPLTVTSAQKNPTAFYLCASSVTSGRGNEQFFGPGTRLTVL.

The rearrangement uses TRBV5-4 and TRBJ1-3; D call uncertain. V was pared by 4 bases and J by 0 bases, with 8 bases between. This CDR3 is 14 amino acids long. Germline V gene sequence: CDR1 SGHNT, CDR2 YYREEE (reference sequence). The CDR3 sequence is CASSEDNSGNTIYF. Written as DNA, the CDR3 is TGTGCCAGCAGCGAAGACAACTCTGGAAACACCATATATTTT.

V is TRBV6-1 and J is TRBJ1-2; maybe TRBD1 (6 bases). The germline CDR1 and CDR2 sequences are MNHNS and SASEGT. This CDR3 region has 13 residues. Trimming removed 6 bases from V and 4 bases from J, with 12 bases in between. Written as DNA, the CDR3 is TGTGCCAGCAGAGGCGACAGGATCTATGGCTACACCTTC. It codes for CASRGDRIYGYTF.